The 12 T cell receptor beta chains presented below share a single source sample, sequenced in a study of blood T cell repertoires in COVID-19. Measured with immunoSEQ multiplex PCR; TCRdb has only the in-frame clones, and not every one. The data show under 20,000 clones, with 65% to 80% seen just once and roughly 15% held by the top ten. The source material was peripheral blood. These receptors were obtained from a man aged 70-80 years with COVID-19, enrolled during active disease.

The chain couples TRBV7-9 to TRBJ1-1, with D possibly matching TRBD1 (6 bases). Germline CDR1 reads SEHNR; CDR2 reads FQNEAQ (reference sequence). Trimming removed 3 bases at V and 5 bases at J, with 10 bases between. The CDR3 totals 13 residues. CDR3 region: CASSFYGQTEAFF. CDR3 nucleotide sequence: TGTGCCAGCAGCTTCTATGGACAGACTGAAGCTTTCTTT.

CDR3 coding DNA: TGTGCCAGCAGCTCCACGTTACAGGGGGCCCCGGGTTTCTTT. This translates into CASSSTLQGAPGFF. The chain couples TRBV2 to TRBJ1-1; 9 nucleotides match TRBD1. Germline CDR1 SNHLY, CDR2 FYNNEI. CDR3 length: 14 residues. V was pared by 6 bases and J by 13 bases, with 15 bases of the junction left unmatched.

The chain employs TRBV7-9 and TRBJ1-5, with D possibly TRBD1 on 6 matching bases. The V end was cut by 3 bases, the J end by 2 bases, with 11 bases between. The CDR3 extends over 15 amino acids. Germline CDR1 SEHNR, CDR2 FQNEAQ (reference sequence). The CDR3 DNA reads as TGTGCCAGCAGCTTTTCGGGACAACGCAATCAGCCCCAGCATTTT. Its protein is CASSFSGQRNQPQHF.

The gene calls are TRBV24-1 and TRBJ2-1, with D possibly matching TRBD2 (5 bases). The CDR3 extends over 16 amino acids. Germline V gives CDR1 KGHDR, CDR2 SFDVKD. The V end was cut by 6 bases, the J end by 0 bases, with 14 bases between. The CDR3 nucleotides read TGTGCCACCAGTCAAGTAGGTGGGAGCTCCTACAATGAGCAGTTCTTC. Translating gives CATSQVGGSSYNEQFF.

The rearrangement joins TRBV18 to TRBJ2-1; maybe TRBD2 (6 bases). CDR1 is KGHSH and CDR2 is LQKENI in the germline V gene. Trimming removed 8 bases at V and 5 bases at J, with 16 bases between. The CDR3 has 14 residues. CDR3 nucleotide sequence: TGTGCCAGCCGCGGGGCGCCCCCCCACAATGAGCAGTTCTTC. Encoded protein: CASRGAPPHNEQFF.

This chain uses TRBV6-5 with TRBJ2-2; maybe TRBD1 (5 bases). Germline CDR1 and CDR2: MNHEY and SVGAGI. V dropped 2 bases and J dropped 3 bases, with 7 bases sitting between them. The CDR3 is 14 residues long. The CDR3 DNA reads as TGTGCCAGCAGTTACGGGGCCTACACCGGGGAGCTGTTTTTT. Its translation: CASSYGAYTGELFF.

This clone was picked up one time. The chain has TRBV4-3 and TRBJ1-4; D unresolved. The CDR3 contains 15 residues. Looked up from germline, CDR1 is LGHNA and CDR2 is YSLEER. V lost 8 bases to trimming and J lost 0 bases, with 13 bases between them. CDR3 amino acids: CASGRDVATNEKLFF. In DNA form, the CDR3 reads TGCGCCAGCGGACGGGATGTTGCAACTAATGAAAAACTGTTTTTT.

This chain joins TRBV3-1 (or the pseudogene TRBV3-2) and TRBJ2-7; D might be TRBD1 (5 bases). V lost 0 bases to trimming and J lost 6 bases, with 9 bases between them. This CDR3 is 13 amino acids long. The germline CDR1 and CDR2 sequences are LGHDT and YNNKEL (reference sequence). The CDR3, as DNA: TGTGCCAGCAGCCAAGATAGGACATCCGAGCAGTACTTC. Residues: CASSQDRTSEQYF.

The chain recombines TRBV4-2 with TRBJ1-6, with D perhaps TRBD1 (5 bases). V was shortened by 2 bases and J by 9 bases, with 11 bases between the two germline ends. CDR1 is LGHNA, CDR2 YNFKEQ, per germline. The CDR3 has 14 residues. CDR3 DNA sequence: TGTGCCAGCAGCCAACCAGGGCGACCTTCACCCCTCCACTTT. It yields the protein CASSQPGRPSPLHF.

In regard to this clone: A junction boundary mismatches the germline segment, possibly from a read error. The sample holds other DNA sequences that translate to the same CDR3. The chain links TRBV7-9 to TRBJ1-1; no clear D gene. CDR3 length: 13 residues. The germline V gene encodes CDR1 SEHNR and CDR2 FQNEAQ (reference sequence). This CDR3 reads CASLRQENTEAFF. The CDR3 nucleotides are TGTGCCAGCCTTCGACAAGAGAACACTGAAGCTTTCTTC.

V gene TRBV5-4 combines with J gene TRBJ1-1, with D unclear. The CDR3 spans 15 residues. Germline CDR1 is SGHNT and CDR2 is YYREEE (reference sequence). The V end was cut by 4 bases, the J end by 4 bases, with 17 bases between. The CDR3 sequence: CASSPDLEWSTEAFF. In nucleotides, the CDR3 is TGTGCCAGCAGCCCTGACCTGGAGTGGTCCACTGAAGCTTTCTTT.

This sequence joins TRBV6-2 or TRBV6-3 and TRBJ2-7; D gene uncertain. Germline V gives CDR1 MNHEY, CDR2 SVGEGT. V was trimmed by 6 bases and J by 2 bases, leaving 11 bases between them. This CDR3 contains 13 residues. The CDR3 nucleotides are TGTGCCAGCAGCCGTTCCGAGCCCTACGAGCAGTACTTC. Translating it yields CASSRSEPYEQYF.